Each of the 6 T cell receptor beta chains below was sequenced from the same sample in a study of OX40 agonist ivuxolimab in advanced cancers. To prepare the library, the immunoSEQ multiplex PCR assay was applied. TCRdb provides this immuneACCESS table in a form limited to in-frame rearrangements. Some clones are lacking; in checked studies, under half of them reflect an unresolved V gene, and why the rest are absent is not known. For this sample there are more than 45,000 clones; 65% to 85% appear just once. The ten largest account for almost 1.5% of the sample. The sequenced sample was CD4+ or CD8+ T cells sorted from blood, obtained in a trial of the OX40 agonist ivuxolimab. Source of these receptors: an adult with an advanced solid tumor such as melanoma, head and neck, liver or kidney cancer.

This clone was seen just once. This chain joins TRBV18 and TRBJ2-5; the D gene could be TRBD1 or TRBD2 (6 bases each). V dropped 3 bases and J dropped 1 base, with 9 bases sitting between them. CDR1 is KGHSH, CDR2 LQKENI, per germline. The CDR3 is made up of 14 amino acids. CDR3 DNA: TGTGCCAGCTCACCGTCGGGGGCCCAAGAGACCCAGTACTTC. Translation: CASSPSGAQETQYF.

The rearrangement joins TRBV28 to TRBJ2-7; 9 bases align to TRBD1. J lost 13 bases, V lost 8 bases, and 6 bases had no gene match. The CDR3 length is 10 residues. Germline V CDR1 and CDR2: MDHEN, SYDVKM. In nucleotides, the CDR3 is TGTGCCAGCCTAGGGGACAGGGAATACTTC. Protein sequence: CASLGDREYF. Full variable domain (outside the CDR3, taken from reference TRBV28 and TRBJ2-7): DVKVTQSSRYLVKRTGEKVFLECVQDMDHENMFWYRQDPGLGLRLIYFSYDVKMKEKGDIPEGYSVSREKKERFSLILESASTNQTSMYLCASLGDREYFGPGTRLTVT.

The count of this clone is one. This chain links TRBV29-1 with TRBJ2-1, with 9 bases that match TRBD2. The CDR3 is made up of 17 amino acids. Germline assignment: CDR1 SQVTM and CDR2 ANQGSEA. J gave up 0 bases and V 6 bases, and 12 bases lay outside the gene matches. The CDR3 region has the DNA TGCAGCGTCCCGGCGACAGCGGGGGGTTTCTCCTACAATGAGCAGTTCTTC. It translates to CSVPATAGGFSYNEQFF.

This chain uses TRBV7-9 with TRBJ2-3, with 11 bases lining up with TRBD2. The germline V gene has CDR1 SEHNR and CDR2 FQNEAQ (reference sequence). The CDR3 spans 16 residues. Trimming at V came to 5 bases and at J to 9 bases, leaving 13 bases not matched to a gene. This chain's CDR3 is CASSPIAGGTTRTQYF. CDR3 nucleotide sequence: TGTGCCAGCAGCCCTATAGCGGGAGGGACAACAAGGACGCAGTATTTT.

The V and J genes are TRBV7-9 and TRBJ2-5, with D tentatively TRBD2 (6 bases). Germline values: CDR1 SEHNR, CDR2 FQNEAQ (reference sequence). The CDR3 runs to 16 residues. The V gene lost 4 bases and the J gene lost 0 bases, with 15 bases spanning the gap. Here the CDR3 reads CASSWDLAINQETQYF. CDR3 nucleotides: TGTGCCAGCAGCTGGGATCTAGCGATTAACCAAGAGACCCAGTACTTC.

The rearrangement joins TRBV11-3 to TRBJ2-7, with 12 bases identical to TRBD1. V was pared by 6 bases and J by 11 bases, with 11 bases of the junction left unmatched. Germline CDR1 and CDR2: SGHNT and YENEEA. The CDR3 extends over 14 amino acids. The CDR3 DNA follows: TGTGCCAGCAGTCCCGGGACAGGGGGCTTTGAGGAGTACTTC. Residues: CASSPGTGGFEEYF.